This TCR beta chain was documented in a study of T cell responses to AZD1222 COVID-19 vaccine. Study results and caveats: Donors were mostly white British, more females; clonal diversity possibly underestimated. At study baseline, merely a handful of AZD1222 recipients were seropositive.

Germline CDR1 reads MNHEY; CDR2 reads SMNVEV (reference sequence). The CDR3 is made up of 15 amino acids. After removal of 6 bases from V and 5 bases from J, the junction contained 7 bases not matched to a gene. Of note for this clone: Its specificity is not known.

Assay used: immunoSEQ multiplex PCR; TCRdb lists only in-frame clones, some missing. The top ten clones hold about 5% of a sample with roughly 110,000 clones, 70% to 90% of them seen once. Sequencing was performed on peripheral blood, taken 28 days after the second AZD1222 dose. The receptor was derived from an adult who received the AZD1222 COVID-19 vaccine. The chain carries TRBV27 and TRBJ2-2; TRBD1 matches at 9 bases. The CDR3 loop is CASRGQGQGTGELFF. DNA of the CDR3: TGTGCCAGCAGAGGACAGGGGCAGGGAACCGGGGAGCTGTTTTTT.